This T cell receptor beta chain derives from a study of shared clonotypes between healthy human individuals. Findings of the study overall: Four donors shared 4.5% to 6.5% of their naive CD4 clonotypes. Memory subsets generally showed smaller estimated richness than naive subsets did.

Regarding this clone: Its antigen is not known.

As handled by the study authors: Filtering differed since immunoSEQ provided only junctions, with no quality scores. The assay was immunoSEQ multiplex PCR, and TCRdb's table has in-frame clones only and misses some. V, J and clone size were drawn from that table, and D and trimming were deduced from the DNA. The data show about 2.3 million clones, with 85% to 95% seen just once and 0.39% held by the top ten. The sample was naive CD4+ T cells from PBMCs. Subset in this sample: CD45RA+ positively selected. The clonotype comes from a man aged 18 to 29 in good health. Some clones in this sample may be carry-over from other donors' samples.

The CDR3, as DNA: TGTGCCAGCAGCTTAGATGGCCTCTCTGGGGCCAACGTCCTGACTTTC. Its protein is CASSLDGLSGANVLTF. The chain couples TRBV7-8 to TRBJ2-6; unclear D gene. CDR1 and CDR2 (germline): SGHVS, FQNEAQ. This CDR3 region has 16 residues. With 1 base removed from V and 0 bases from J, the gap between germline ends came to 7 bases.